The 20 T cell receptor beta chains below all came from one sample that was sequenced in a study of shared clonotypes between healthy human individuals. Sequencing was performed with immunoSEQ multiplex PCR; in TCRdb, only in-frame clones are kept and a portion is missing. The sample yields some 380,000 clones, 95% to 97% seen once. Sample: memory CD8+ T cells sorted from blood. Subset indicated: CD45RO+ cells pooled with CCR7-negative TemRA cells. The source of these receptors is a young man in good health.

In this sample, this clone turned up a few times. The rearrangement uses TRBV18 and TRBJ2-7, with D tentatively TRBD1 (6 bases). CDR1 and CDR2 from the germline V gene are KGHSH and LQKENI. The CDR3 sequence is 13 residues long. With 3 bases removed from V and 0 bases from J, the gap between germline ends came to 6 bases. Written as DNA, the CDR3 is TGTGCCAGCTCACCGGACAGCTCCTACGAGCAGTACTTC. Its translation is CASSPDSSYEQYF.

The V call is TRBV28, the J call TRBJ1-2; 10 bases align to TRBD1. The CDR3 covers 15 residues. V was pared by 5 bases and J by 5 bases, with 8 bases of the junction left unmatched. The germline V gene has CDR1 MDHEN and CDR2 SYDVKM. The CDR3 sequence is CASSLRDRGRYGYTF. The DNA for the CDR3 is TGTGCCAGCAGTCTTAGGGACAGGGGAAGGTATGGCTACACCTTC.

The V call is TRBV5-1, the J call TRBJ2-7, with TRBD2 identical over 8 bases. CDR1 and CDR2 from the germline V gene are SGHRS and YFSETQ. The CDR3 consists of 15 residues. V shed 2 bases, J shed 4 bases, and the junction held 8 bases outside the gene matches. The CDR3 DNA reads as TGCGCCAGCAGCTTCCTAGCGGGTCTGTTGTACGAGCAGTACTTC. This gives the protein CASSFLAGLLYEQYF.

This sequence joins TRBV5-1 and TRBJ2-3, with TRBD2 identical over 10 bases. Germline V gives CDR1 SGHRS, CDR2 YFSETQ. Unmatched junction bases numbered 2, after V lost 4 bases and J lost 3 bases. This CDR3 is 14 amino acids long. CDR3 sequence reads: CASSTAGGTDTQYF. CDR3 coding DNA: TGCGCCAGCAGCACAGCGGGAGGGACAGATACGCAGTATTTT.

CDR3 protein: CASSLGTLRGTGELFF. The CDR3, as DNA: TGCGCCAGCAGCTTGGGGACCCTCCGCGGTACCGGGGAGCTGTTTTTT. This chain connects TRBV5-1 to TRBJ2-2; D gene unclear. Trimming cost V 0 bases and J 5 bases, with 14 bases left between them. This CDR3 has 16 residues. Germline CDR1 is SGHRS and CDR2 is YFSETQ.

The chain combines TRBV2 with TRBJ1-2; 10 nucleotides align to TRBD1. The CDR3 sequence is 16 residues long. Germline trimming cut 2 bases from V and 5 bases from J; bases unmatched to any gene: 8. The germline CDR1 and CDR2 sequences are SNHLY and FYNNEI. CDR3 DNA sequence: TGTGCCAGCAGTGAACTTTGGGACAGGGGTCATTATGGCTACACCTTC. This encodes CASSELWDRGHYGYTF.

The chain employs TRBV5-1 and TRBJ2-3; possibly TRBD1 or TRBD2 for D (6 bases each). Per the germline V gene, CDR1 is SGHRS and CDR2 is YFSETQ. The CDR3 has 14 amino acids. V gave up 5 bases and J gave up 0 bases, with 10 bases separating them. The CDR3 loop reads CASRGGGSTDTQYF. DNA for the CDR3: TGCGCCAGCAGAGGGGGAGGAAGCACAGATACGCAGTATTTT. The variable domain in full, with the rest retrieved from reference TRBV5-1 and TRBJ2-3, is KAGVTQTPRYLIKTRGQQVTLSCSPISGHRSVSWYQQTPGQGLQFLFEYFSETQRNKGNFPGRFSGRQFSNSRSEMNVSTLELGDSALYLCASRGGGSTDTQYFGPGTRLTVL.

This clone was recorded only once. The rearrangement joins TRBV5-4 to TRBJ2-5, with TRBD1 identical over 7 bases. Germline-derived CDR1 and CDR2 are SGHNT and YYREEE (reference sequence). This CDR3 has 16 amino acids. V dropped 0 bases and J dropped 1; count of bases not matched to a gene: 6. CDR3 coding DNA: TGTGCCAGCAGCTTGGCCCCGGCAGGGGGCCAAGAGACCCAGTACTTC. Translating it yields CASSLAPAGGQETQYF. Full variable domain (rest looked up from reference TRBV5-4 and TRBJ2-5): ETGVTQSPTHLIKTRGQQVTLRCSSQSGHNTVSWYQQALGQGPQFIFQYYREEENGRGNFPPRFSGLQFPNYSSELNVNALELDDSALYLCASSLAPAGGQETQYFGPGTRLLVL.

CDR3 DNA sequence: TGTGCCATCAGTGAGGCAGGTGGCACCGGGGAGCTGTTTTTT. It is translated as CAISEAGGTGELFF. The chain joins TRBV10-3 to TRBJ2-2, with D uncertain. CDR3 length equals 14 residues. V lost 2 bases, J lost 4 bases, and 8 bases lay in between. CDR1 and CDR2 from the germline V gene are ENHRY and SYGVKD.

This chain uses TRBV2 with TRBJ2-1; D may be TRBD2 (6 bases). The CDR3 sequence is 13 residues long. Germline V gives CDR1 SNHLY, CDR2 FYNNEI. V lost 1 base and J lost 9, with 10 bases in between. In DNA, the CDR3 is TGTGCCAGCAGTGAAGTTGCCGGGGGTGAGCAGTTCTTC. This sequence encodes CASSEVAGGEQFF.

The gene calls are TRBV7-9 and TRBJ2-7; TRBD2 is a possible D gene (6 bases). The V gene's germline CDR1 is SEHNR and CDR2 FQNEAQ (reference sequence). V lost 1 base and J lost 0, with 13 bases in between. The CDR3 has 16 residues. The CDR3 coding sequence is TGTGCCAGCAGCTTAGTCTCCAGGCGGGACTCCTACGAGCAGTACTTC. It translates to CASSLVSRRDSYEQYF.

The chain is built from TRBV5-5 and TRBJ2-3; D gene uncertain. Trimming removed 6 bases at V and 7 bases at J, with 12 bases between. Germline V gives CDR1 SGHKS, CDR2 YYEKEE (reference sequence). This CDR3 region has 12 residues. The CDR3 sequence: CASNSVFHTQYF. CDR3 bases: TGTGCCAGCAACTCAGTCTTTCATACGCAGTATTTT.

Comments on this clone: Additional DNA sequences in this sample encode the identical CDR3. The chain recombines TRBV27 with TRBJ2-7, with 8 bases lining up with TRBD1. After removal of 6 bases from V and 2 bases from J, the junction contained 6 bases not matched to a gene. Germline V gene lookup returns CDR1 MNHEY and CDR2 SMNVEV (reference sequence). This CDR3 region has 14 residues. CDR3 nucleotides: TGTGCCAGCAGCCCGGACAGGGTTACCTACGAGCAGTACTTC. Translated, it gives CASSPDRVTYEQYF.

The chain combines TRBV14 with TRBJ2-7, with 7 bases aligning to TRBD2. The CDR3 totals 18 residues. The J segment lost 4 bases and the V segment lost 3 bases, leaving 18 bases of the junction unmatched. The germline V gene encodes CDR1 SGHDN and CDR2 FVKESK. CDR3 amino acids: CASSHSEEGGHWVYEQYF. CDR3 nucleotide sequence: TGTGCCAGCAGCCATTCAGAGGAGGGAGGGCATTGGGTTTACGAGCAGTACTTC. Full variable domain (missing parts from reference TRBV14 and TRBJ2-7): EAGVTQFPSHSVIEKGQTVTLRCDPISGHDNLYWYRRVMGKEIKFLLHFVKESKQDESGMPNNRFLAERTGGTYSTLKVQPAELEDSGVYFCASSHSEEGGHWVYEQYFGPGTRLTVT.

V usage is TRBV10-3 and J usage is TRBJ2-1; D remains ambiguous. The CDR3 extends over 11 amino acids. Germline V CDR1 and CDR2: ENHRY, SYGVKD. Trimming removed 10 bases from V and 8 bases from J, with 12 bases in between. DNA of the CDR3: TGTGCCACCGCCCTCTGGGATGAGCAGTTCTTC. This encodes CATALWDEQFF.

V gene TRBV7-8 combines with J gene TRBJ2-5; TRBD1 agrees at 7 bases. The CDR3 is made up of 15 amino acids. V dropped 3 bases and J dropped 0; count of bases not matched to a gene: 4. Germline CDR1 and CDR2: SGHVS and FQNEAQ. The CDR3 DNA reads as TGTGCCAGCAGCTTGTTTACAGGGGACCAAGAGACCCAGTACTTC. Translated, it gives CASSLFTGDQETQYF.

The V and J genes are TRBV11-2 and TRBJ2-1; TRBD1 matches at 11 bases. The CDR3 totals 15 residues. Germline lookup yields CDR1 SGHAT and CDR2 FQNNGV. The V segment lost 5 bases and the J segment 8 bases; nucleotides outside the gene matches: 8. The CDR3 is CASSGGTGGKYEQFF. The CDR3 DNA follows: TGTGCCAGCAGCGGAGGGACAGGGGGTAAATATGAGCAGTTCTTC.

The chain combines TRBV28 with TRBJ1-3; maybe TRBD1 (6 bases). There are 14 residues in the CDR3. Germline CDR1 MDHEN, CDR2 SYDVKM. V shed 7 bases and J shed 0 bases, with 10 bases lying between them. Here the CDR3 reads CASTLRGSGNTIYF. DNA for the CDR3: TGTGCCAGCACCCTCAGGGGCTCTGGAAACACCATATATTTT.

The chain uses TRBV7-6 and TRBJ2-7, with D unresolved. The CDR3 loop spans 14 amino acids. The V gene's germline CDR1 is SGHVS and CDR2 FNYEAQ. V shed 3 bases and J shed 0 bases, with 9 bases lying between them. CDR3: CASSLTRSSYEQYF. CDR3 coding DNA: TGTGCCAGCAGCTTGACCCGGAGCTCCTACGAGCAGTACTTC.

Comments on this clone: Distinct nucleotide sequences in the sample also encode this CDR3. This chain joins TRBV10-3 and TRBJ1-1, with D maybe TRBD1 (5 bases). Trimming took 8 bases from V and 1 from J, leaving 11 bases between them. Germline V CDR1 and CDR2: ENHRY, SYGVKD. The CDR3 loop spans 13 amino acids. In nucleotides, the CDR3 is TGTGCCATCTCCGGGGCCGGGAACACTGAAGCTTTCTTT. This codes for CAISGAGNTEAFF.